These 20 T cell receptor beta chains originate from one sample sequenced in a study of T cells expressing NK-cell markers. Reprocessing the 5' RACE reads, TCRdb reports a single entry for every CDR3 protein and omits DNA. The listing contains about 460,000 distinct CDR3 sequences. Material for sequencing was blood T cells: a sorted CD56 or NKG2C T cell subset, CD4+ or CD8+ T cells, or bulk PBMC T cells (not recorded which). These receptors were collected from a woman between 45 and 65 years old in good health.

V is TRBV29-1 and J is TRBJ2-1. CDR3 size: 12 residues. CDR1 and CDR2 from the germline V gene are SQVTM and ANQGSEA. CDR3: CSVQASWNEQFF.

V gene TRBV6-5 combines with J gene TRBJ2-5; checking the TCRdb D call of TRBD2 is not possible without DNA. Germline lookup yields CDR1 MNHEY and CDR2 SVGAGI. CDR3 length: 14 amino acids. The CDR3 region is CASSHAGIEETQYF.

This sequence joins TRBV12-3 or TRBV12-4 and TRBJ2-2. The CDR3 sequence is 12 residues long. This chain's CDR3 is CASSSSARELFF.

The chain joins TRBV5-1 to TRBJ1-4; TCRdb's D call, TRBD1, is unchecked because there is no DNA. Germline lookup yields CDR1 SGHRS and CDR2 YFSETQ. The CDR3 length is 15 residues. The CDR3 here is CASSLNGGAIEKLFF.

V is TRBV12-3 or TRBV12-4 and J is TRBJ2-3; the D gene TCRdb calls, TRBD2, cannot be checked with no DNA. CDR3 size: 16 residues. CDR3 amino acids: CASSSRTIRDTDTQYF.

The genes are TRBV6-1 and TRBJ1-5; there is no DNA to check the TCRdb D call of TRBD1. Germline CDR1 and CDR2: MNHNS and SASEGT. The CDR3 has 15 amino acids. The CDR3 protein is CASSESGHPDQPQHF.

The chain has TRBV20-1 and TRBJ2-1; TCRdb selects TRBD2, and the lack of DNA leaves this call unchecked. Germline V gene sequence: CDR1 DFQATT, CDR2 SNEGSKA (reference sequence). The CDR3 contains 15 residues. This chain's CDR3 is CSARVLMRTEGEQFF.

V and J are TRBV10-3 and TRBJ2-1; TCRdb outputs TRBD2, but without DNA this stays unchecked. Germline-derived CDR1 and CDR2 are ENHRY and SYGVKD. CDR3 size: 17 residues. CDR3 sequence reads: CAISEGRGAGGNNEQFF.

The chain employs TRBV7-9 and TRBJ1-5. Germline values: CDR1 SEHNR, CDR2 FQNEAQ (reference sequence). The CDR3 length is 14 residues. This CDR3 reads CASSLDKGNQPQHF.

The CDR3 spells CASSLGPGQGIMNEKLFF. V and J are TRBV7-9 and TRBJ1-4; TCRdb names TRBD1, which stays unverified in the absence of DNA. Germline-derived CDR1 and CDR2 are SEHNR and FQNEAQ (reference sequence). The CDR3 is 18 amino acids. Combining the CDR3 with reference TRBV7-9 and TRBJ1-4 gives the whole variable domain DTGVSQNPRHKITKRGQNVTFRCDPISEHNRLYWYRQTLGQGPEFLTYFQNEAQLEKSRLLSDRFSAERPKGSFSTLEIQRTEQGDSAMYLCASSLGPGQGIMNEKLFFGSGTQLSVL.

This rearrangement joins TRBV5-1 to TRBJ2-7. The CDR3 consists of 13 residues. Germline V gene sequence: CDR1 SGHRS, CDR2 YFSETQ. CDR3 amino acids: CASSLVSRTEQYF.

The V call is TRBV7-8, the J call TRBJ1-4; TCRdb's assignment of TRBD1 cannot be checked, as there is no DNA. Germline CDR1 is SGHVS and CDR2 is FQNEAQ. This CDR3 region has 14 residues. CDR3 region: CASSHGQGDEKLFF.

The gene calls are TRBV4-1 and TRBJ2-1; TCRdb's D call, TRBD1, is unchecked because there is no DNA. Germline V gene lookup returns CDR1 MGHRA and CDR2 YSYEKL. CDR3 length: 16 residues. The CDR3 loop is CASSLGQGRTYNEQFF.

V gene TRBV7-8 combines with J gene TRBJ2-1; TCRdb designates TRBD2, a call that cannot be tested without DNA. Germline V gene lookup returns CDR1 SGHVS and CDR2 FQNEAQ. The CDR3 loop spans 15 amino acids. The CDR3 is CASSLQRGLPNEQFF.

The J gene is TRBJ1-2, the V gene TRBV3-1. In germline, CDR1 is LGHDT, CDR2 YNNKEL (reference sequence). This CDR3 contains 15 residues. CDR3 residues: CASSQGVGSVYGYTF.

The J gene is TRBJ1-4, the V gene TRBV6-1; TCRdb's D call, TRBD1, is unchecked because there is no DNA. In germline, CDR1 is MNHNS, CDR2 SASEGT. There are 14 residues in the CDR3. The CDR3 sequence: CASSEVGQPEKLFF.

V gene TRBV9 combines with J gene TRBJ2-1; TCRdb's D call of TRBD2 is untestable without DNA. Germline CDR1 SGDLS, CDR2 YYNGEE. This CDR3 spans 16 amino acids. CDR3 protein: CASSVELGGRRNEQFF.

The rearrangement links TRBV24-1 to TRBJ2-2; TCRdb calls TRBD2, which cannot be checked without DNA. From germline, CDR1 is KGHDR and CDR2 SFDVKD. The CDR3 extends over 18 amino acids. CDR3 loop: CATSDPGLAGGSPGELFF.

The chain is built from TRBV3-1 and TRBJ1-1; TCRdb lists TRBD1, though no DNA is available to test this call. The CDR3 is 15 residues long. The germline CDR1 and CDR2 sequences are LGHDT and YNNKEL (reference sequence). The CDR3 sequence is CASSQEIARGTEAFF.

The chain combines TRBV11-2 with TRBJ1-3. The CDR3 has 16 amino acids. Germline V gives CDR1 SGHAT, CDR2 FQNNGV. The CDR3 is CASSSTVGRSGNTIYF.